A single sample gave rise to the 23 T cell receptor beta chains below, sequenced in a study of monozygotic twins with inflammatory bowel disease. TCRdb derives one entry per CDR3 protein from the 5' RACE reads, leaving out DNA. The sample includes over 110,000 distinct CDR3 sequences. The sample taken for sequencing was blood. The source of these receptors is a human donor with ulcerative colitis or Crohn's disease, or a healthy co-twin of an affected twin (not recorded which).

The chain employs TRBV2 and TRBJ2-7; TCRdb proposes TRBD2, but this gene call is untestable without DNA. Germline-derived CDR1 and CDR2 are SNHLY and FYNNEI. This CDR3 has 13 residues. CDR3 in amino acids: CASIRDGRQGQYF.

The chain is built from TRBV20-1 and TRBJ1-1. The CDR3 totals 16 residues. CDR1 is DFQATT, CDR2 SNEGSKA, per germline (reference sequence). The CDR3 protein is CSARMNSAAANTEAFF.

The rearrangement links TRBV20-1 to TRBJ2-3; TCRdb proposes TRBD2, but this gene call is untestable without DNA. The CDR3 contains 20 residues. Germline V lookup: CDR1 DFQATT, CDR2 SNEGSKA (reference sequence). CDR3 sequence reads: CSARGKTFLAGGRGPDTQYF.

The genes are TRBV12-3 or TRBV12-4 and TRBJ2-6; TCRdb proposes TRBD2, but this gene call is untestable without DNA. The CDR3 runs 19 residues. CDR3 residues: CASSPSLAGGPSGANVLTF.

This chain links TRBV7-7 with TRBJ2-7; TCRdb gives TRBD1 as the D gene, but with no DNA this cannot be confirmed. This CDR3 comprises 13 residues. The germline V gene encodes CDR1 SSHAT and CDR2 FNYEAQ (reference sequence). The CDR3: CASSLGGGYEQYF.

This chain uses TRBV28 with TRBJ1-5; without DNA, the TCRdb call of TRBD1 cannot be checked. This CDR3 contains 16 residues. Germline V gives CDR1 MDHEN, CDR2 SYDVKM. This chain's CDR3 is CASRPPGAERTQPQHF.

The gene calls are TRBV18 and TRBJ2-7; there is no DNA to check the TCRdb D call of TRBD1. Germline V gene lookup returns CDR1 KGHSH and CDR2 LQKENI. This CDR3 is 16 amino acids long. CDR3 loop: CASSAFTGTSSYEQYF.

The chain uses TRBV4-3 and TRBJ2-7; the D gene TCRdb calls, TRBD2, cannot be checked with no DNA. Looked up from germline, CDR1 is LGHNA and CDR2 is YSLEER. The length of the CDR3 is 17 residues. CDR3 amino acids: CASSQDASTSGGYEQYF.

The chain links TRBV18 to TRBJ2-3. Germline V lookup: CDR1 KGHSH, CDR2 LQKENI. This CDR3 has 12 residues. Here the CDR3 reads CASSPDGDTQYF.

V and J are TRBV4-2 and TRBJ1-6. Germline CDR1 is LGHNA and CDR2 is YNFKEQ. CDR3 length equals 17 residues. CDR3 residues: CASSQVTQSSYNSPLHF.

The chain carries TRBV19 and TRBJ2-5; without DNA, the TCRdb call of TRBD1 cannot be checked. The CDR3 spans 13 residues. CDR1 and CDR2 from the germline V gene are LNHDA and SQIVND (reference sequence). CDR3 amino acids: CASTDRAGETQYF.

The V and J genes are TRBV7-2 and TRBJ2-7; TCRdb's D call, TRBD1, is unchecked because there is no DNA. The germline V gene has CDR1 SGHTA and CDR2 FQGNSA. CDR3 length equals 16 residues. The CDR3 spells CASSTRQPQGDYEHYF.

This rearrangement joins TRBV4-1 to TRBJ2-1; TCRdb picks TRBD1, but there is no DNA to check that call. The CDR3 sequence is 17 residues long. Looked up from germline, CDR1 is MGHRA and CDR2 is YSYEKL. The CDR3 sequence: CASSQEKGQGNYNEQFF.

The chain uses TRBV5-1 and TRBJ2-5; absent DNA, TCRdb's TRBD1 call cannot be checked. CDR1 and CDR2 (germline): SGHRS, YFSETQ. There are 14 residues in the CDR3. CDR3 region: CASSLSAGEETQYF.

The V gene is TRBV20-1, the J gene TRBJ1-5; absent DNA, TCRdb's TRBD1 call cannot be checked. Germline V gene data show CDR1 as DFQATT and CDR2 as SNEGSKA (reference sequence). The CDR3 runs 14 residues. CDR3 amino acids: CSAVRAEGHQPQHF.

This chain uses TRBV5-1 with TRBJ2-1. The CDR3 totals 13 residues. Per germline, CDR1 SGHRS and CDR2 YFSETQ. The chain's CDR3 is CASSLDTNNEQFF.

V gene TRBV20-1 combines with J gene TRBJ2-2. The germline V gene has CDR1 DFQATT and CDR2 SNEGSKA (reference sequence). The CDR3 is 14 amino acids. CDR3 region: CSVSASLNTGELFF.

The chain carries TRBV20-1 and TRBJ2-5; TCRdb selects TRBD1, and the lack of DNA leaves this call unchecked. The CDR3 extends over 14 amino acids. The germline V gene encodes CDR1 DFQATT and CDR2 SNEGSKA (reference sequence). CDR3: CSARRTGVQETQYF.

The chain links TRBV19 to TRBJ1-3; the TCRdb call, TRBD1, lacks DNA for checking. The CDR3 runs to 14 residues. The germline V gene has CDR1 LNHDA and CDR2 SQIVND (reference sequence). CDR3 protein: CASSETGTAPNLNF.

The J gene is TRBJ1-1, the V gene TRBV11-2; TCRdb picks TRBD1, but there is no DNA to check that call. The CDR3 is 18 amino acids. Per germline, CDR1 SGHAT and CDR2 FQNNGV. The chain's CDR3 is CASSLVSPRTVGNTEAFF.

This chain uses TRBV7-2 with TRBJ2-3. The germline gives CDR1 SGHTA, CDR2 FQGNSA. The CDR3 extends over 15 amino acids. The CDR3 loop reads CASSSPRTSPDTQYF. The entire variable domain, with the rest obtained from reference TRBV7-2 and TRBJ2-3, is as follows: GAGVSQSPSNKVTEKGKDVELRCDPISGHTALYWYRQSLGQGLEFLIYFQGNSAPDKSGLPSDRFSAERTGGSVSTLTIQRTQQEDSAVYLCASSSPRTSPDTQYFGPGTRLTVL.

The rearrangement links TRBV7-2 to TRBJ1-4; lacking DNA, the TRBD1 call made by TCRdb goes unchecked. CDR1 and CDR2 from the germline V gene are SGHTA and FQGNSA. CDR3 length: 15 residues. The CDR3 sequence is CASSFGAGGNEKLFF. Using reference TRBV7-2 and TRBJ1-4 for the parts outside the CDR3, the full variable domain is GAGVSQSPSNKVTEKGKDVELRCDPISGHTALYWYRQSLGQGLEFLIYFQGNSAPDKSGLPSDRFSAERTGGSVSTLTIQRTQQEDSAVYLCASSFGAGGNEKLFFGSGTQLSVL.

This chain links TRBV5-1 with TRBJ2-1; no DNA is available, so the TRBD1 call from TCRdb remains unchecked. Germline V lookup: CDR1 SGHRS, CDR2 YFSETQ. This CDR3 spans 17 amino acids. CDR3 region: CASSLAVRGLADRGSFF.